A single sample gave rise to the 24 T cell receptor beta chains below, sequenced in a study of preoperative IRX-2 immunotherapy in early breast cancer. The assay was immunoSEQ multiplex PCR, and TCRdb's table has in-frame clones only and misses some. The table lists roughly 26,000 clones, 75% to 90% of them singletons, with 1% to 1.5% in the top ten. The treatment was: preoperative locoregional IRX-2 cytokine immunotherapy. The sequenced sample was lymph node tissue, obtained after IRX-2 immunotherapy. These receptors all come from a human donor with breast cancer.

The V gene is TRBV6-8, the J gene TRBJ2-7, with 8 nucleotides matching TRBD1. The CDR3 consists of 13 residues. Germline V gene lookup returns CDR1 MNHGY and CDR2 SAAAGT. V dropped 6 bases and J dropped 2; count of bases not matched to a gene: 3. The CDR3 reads CASRTQGAYEQYV. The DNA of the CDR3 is TGTGCCAGCAGGACACAGGGGGCCTACGAGCAGTACGTC.

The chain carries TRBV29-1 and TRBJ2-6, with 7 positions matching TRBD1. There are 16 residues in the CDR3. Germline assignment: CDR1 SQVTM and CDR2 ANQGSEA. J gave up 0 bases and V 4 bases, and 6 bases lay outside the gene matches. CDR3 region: CSVATGSHSGANVLTF. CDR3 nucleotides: TGCAGCGTTGCGACAGGGTCCCACTCTGGGGCCAACGTCCTGACTTTC. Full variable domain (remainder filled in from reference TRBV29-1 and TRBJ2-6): SAVISQKPSRDICQRGTSLTIQCQVDSQVTMMFWYRQQPGQSLTLIATANQGSEATYESGFVIDKFPISRPNLTFSTLTVSNMSPEDSSIYLCSVATGSHSGANVLTFGAGSRLTVL.

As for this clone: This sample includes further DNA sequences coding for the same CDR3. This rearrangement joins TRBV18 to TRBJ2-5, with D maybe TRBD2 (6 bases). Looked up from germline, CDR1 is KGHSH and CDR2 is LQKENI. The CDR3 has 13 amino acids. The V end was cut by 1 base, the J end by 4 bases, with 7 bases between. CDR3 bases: TGTGCCAGCTCACCACTGGGGGGAGAGACCCAGTACTTC. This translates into CASSPLGGETQYF.

The CDR3, as DNA: TGTGCCAGCAGTCCTCTGCGGGGGGGCACAGATACGCAGTATTTT. Amino acid sequence: CASSPLRGGTDTQYF. This chain connects TRBV6-8 to TRBJ2-3, with 8 positions matching TRBD2. Germline assignment: CDR1 MNHGY and CDR2 SAAAGT. Unmatched junction bases numbered 5, after V lost 5 bases and J lost 1 base. This CDR3 is built from 15 residues.

The CDR3 reads CASSKGQGAVMNTEAFF. Written as DNA, the CDR3 is TGTGCCAGCAGCAAGGGACAGGGGGCTGTCATGAACACTGAAGCTTTCTTT. The chain employs TRBV6-8 and TRBJ1-1, with 12 bases matching TRBD1. Germline V CDR1 and CDR2: MNHGY, SAAAGT. CDR3 size: 17 residues. V was pared by 6 bases and J by 0 bases, with 8 bases of the junction left unmatched.

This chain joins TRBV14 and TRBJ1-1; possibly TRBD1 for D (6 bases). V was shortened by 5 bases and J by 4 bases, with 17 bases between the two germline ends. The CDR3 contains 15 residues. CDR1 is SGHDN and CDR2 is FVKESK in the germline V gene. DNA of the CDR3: TGTGCCAGCAGCTTGAACTGGGGGGGCGGCACTGAAGCTTTCTTT. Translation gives CASSLNWGGGTEAFF.

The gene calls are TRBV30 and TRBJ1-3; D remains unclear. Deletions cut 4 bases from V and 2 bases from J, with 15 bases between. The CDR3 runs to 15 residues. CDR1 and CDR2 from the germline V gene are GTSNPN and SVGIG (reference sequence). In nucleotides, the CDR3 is TGTGCCTGGACCCCCCGAATAGGGCCTGGAAACACCATATATTTT. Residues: CAWTPRIGPGNTIYF.

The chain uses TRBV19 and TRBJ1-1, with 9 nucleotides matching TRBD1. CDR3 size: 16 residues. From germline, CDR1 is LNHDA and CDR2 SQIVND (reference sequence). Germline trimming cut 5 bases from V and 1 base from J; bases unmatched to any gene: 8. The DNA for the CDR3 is TGTGCCAGTAGTCCGGGACAGGGCGGACGGAACACTGAAGCTTTCTTT. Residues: CASSPGQGGRNTEAFF.

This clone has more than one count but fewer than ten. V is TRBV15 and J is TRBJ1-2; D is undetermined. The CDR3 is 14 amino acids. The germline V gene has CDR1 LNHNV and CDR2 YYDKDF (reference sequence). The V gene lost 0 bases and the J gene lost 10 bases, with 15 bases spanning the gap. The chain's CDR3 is CATSRDRLGTAYTF. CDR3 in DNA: TGTGCCACCAGCAGAGATCGGTTGGGCACCGCCTACACCTTC.

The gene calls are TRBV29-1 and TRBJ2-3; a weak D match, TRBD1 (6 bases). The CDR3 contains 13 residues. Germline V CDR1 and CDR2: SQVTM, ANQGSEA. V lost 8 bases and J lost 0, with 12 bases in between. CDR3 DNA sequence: TGCAGCACCGGACAGACTAGCACAGATACGCAGTATTTT. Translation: CSTGQTSTDTQYF.

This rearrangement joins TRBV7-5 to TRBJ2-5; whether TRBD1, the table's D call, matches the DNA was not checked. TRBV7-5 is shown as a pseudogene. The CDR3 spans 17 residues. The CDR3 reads CASSLPGQGVLVETQYF. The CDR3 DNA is TGTGCCAGCAGCTTACCGGGACAGGGTGTTTTGGTGGAGACCCAGTACTTC.

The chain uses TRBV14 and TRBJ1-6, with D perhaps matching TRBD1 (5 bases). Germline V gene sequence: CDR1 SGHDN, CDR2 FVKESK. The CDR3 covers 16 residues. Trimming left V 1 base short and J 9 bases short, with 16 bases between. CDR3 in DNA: TGTGCCAGCAGCCAAGGATCGGGGATCGGGGGTTCACCCCTCCACTTT. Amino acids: CASSQGSGIGGSPLHF.

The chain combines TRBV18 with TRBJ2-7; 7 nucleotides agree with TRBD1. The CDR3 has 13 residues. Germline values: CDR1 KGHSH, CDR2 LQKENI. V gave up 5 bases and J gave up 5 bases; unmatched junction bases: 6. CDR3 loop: CASSTQTGNEQYV. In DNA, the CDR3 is TGTGCCAGCTCAACCCAGACAGGGAACGAGCAGTACGTC.

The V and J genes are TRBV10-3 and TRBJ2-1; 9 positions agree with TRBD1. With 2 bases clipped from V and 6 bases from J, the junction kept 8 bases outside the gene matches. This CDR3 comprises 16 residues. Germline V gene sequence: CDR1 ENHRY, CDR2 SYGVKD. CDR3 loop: CAISEPTGTGTNEQFF. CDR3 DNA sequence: TGTGCCATCAGTGAGCCGACCGGGACAGGGACCAATGAGCAGTTCTTC.

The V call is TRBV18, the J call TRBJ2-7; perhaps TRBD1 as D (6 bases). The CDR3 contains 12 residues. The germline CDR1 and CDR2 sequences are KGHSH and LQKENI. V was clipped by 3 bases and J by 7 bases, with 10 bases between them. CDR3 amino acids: CASSPTGEEQYV. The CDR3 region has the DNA TGTGCCAGCTCACCGACAGGCGAGGAGCAGTACGTC.

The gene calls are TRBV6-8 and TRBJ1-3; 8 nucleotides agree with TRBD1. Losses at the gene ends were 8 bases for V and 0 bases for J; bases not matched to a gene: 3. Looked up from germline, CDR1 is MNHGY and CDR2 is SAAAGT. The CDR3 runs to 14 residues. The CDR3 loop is CASSGQGSGNTIYF. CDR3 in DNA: TGTGCCAGCTCTGGACAGGGCTCTGGAAACACCATATATTTT.

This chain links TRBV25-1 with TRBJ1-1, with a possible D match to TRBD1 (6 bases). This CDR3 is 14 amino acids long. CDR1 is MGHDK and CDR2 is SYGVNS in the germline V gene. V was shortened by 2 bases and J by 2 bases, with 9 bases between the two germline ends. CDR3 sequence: CASSEQGINTEAFF. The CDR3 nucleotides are TGTGCCAGCAGTGAACAGGGGATTAACACTGAAGCTTTCTTT. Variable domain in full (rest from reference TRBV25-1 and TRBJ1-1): EADIYQTPRYLVIGTGKKITLECSQTMGHDKMYWYQQDPGMELHLIHYSYGVNSTEKGDLSSESTVSRIRTEHFPLTLESARPSHTSQYLCASSEQGINTEAFFGQGTRLTVV.

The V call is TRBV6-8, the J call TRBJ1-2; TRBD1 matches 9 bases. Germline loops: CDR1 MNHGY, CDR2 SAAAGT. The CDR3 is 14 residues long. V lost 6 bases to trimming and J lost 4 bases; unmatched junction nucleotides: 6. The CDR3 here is CASSPPGQGYGYTF. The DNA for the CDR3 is TGTGCCAGCAGCCCCCCGGGACAGGGCTATGGCTACACCTTC.

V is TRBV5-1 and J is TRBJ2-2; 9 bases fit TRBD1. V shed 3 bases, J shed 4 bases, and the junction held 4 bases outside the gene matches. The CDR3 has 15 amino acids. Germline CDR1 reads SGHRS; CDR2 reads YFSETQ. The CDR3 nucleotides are TGCGCCAGCAGCTGGGGACAGGGTGGCACCGGGGAGCTGTTTTTT. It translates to CASSWGQGGTGELFF.

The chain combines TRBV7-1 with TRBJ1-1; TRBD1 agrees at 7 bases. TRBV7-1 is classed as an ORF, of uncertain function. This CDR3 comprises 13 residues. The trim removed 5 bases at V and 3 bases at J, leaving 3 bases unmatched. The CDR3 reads CASSADRDTEAFF. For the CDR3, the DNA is TGTGCCAGCAGCGCCGACAGGGACACTGAAGCTTTCTTT.

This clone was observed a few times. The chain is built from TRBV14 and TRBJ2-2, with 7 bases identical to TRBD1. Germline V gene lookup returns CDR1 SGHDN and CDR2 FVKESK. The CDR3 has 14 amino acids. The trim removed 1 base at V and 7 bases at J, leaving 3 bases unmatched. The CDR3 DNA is TGTGCCAGCAGCCAAGCCAGGGGGAGCGGGGAGCTGTTTTTT. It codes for CASSQARGSGELFF.

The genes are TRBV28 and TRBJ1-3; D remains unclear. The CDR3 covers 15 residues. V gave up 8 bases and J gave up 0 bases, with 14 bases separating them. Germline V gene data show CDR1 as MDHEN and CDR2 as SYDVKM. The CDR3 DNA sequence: TGTGCCAGCCAAACACGGACGGGCTCTGGAAACACCATATATTTT. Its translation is CASQTRTGSGNTIYF. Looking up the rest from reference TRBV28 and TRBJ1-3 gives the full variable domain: DVKVTQSSRYLVKRTGEKVFLECVQDMDHENMFWYRQDPGLGLRLIYFSYDVKMKEKGDIPEGYSVSREKKERFSLILESASTNQTSMYLCASQTRTGSGNTIYFGEGSWLTVV.

CDR3 protein: CASSLPAGISEQFF. For the CDR3, the DNA is TGTGCCAGCAGTTTACCCGCCGGTATCAGTGAGCAGTTCTTC. This chain uses TRBV28 with TRBJ2-1; D remains unclear. There are 14 residues in the CDR3. Per germline, CDR1 MDHEN and CDR2 SYDVKM. The V end was cut by 2 bases, the J end by 9 bases, with 14 bases between.

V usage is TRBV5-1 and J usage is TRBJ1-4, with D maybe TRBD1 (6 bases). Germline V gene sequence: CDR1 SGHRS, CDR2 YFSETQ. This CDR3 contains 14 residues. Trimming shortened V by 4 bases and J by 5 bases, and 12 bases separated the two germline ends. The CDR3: CASSPPGTNEKLFF. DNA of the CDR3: TGCGCCAGCAGCCCACCCGGGACAAATGAAAAACTGTTTTTT.